The 14 T cell receptor beta chains in this list originate from one sample, sequenced in a study of cytomegalovirus exposure and HLA in healthy donors. TCRdb's copy holds only in-frame clones and misses some; the assay was immunoSEQ multiplex PCR. The sample includes approximately 99,000 clones, 70% to 90% of them seen just once. Sequenced material: PBMCs. The receptors derive from a young woman in good health and CMV-seronegative.

This clone has more than one count but fewer than ten. The CDR3 sequence is CASSAFSGHEQFF. The CDR3 DNA reads as TGTGCCAGCAGCGCATTTAGCGGGCATGAGCAGTTCTTC. The rearrangement uses TRBV9 and TRBJ2-1; 7 positions agree with TRBD2. The CDR3 has 13 residues. J lost 8 bases, V lost 3 bases, and 5 bases had no gene match. The germline gives CDR1 SGDLS, CDR2 YYNGEE.

The chain has TRBV27 and TRBJ2-7; D perhaps matches TRBD1 (5 bases). This CDR3 is built from 14 residues. Germline loops: CDR1 MNHEY, CDR2 SMNVEV (reference sequence). Trimming stripped 0 bases from V and 2 bases from J, with 8 bases between. The CDR3 nucleotides are TGTGCCAGCAGTTTATCGCCAGGGACCTACGAGCAGTACTTC. Its translation: CASSLSPGTYEQYF.

The rearrangement joins TRBV6-5 to TRBJ2-7; 7 nucleotides match TRBD2. J gave up 3 bases and V 8 bases, and 1 base lay outside the gene matches. This CDR3 spans 11 amino acids. Germline values: CDR1 MNHEY, CDR2 SVGAGI. The CDR3 loop reads CASGLVYEQYF. CDR3 nucleotide sequence: TGTGCCAGCGGACTAGTCTACGAGCAGTACTTC.

This chain joins TRBV18 and TRBJ2-7, with D hard to call. This CDR3 contains 13 residues. V was cut by 2 bases and J by 6 bases, with 11 bases left in between. From germline, CDR1 is KGHSH and CDR2 LQKENI. CDR3 residues: CASSPASSLEQYF. The CDR3 DNA sequence: TGTGCCAGCTCACCAGCCTCCTCACTCGAGCAGTACTTC. Full variable domain (outside the CDR3, taken from reference TRBV18 and TRBJ2-7): NAGVMQNPRHLVRRRGQEARLRCSPMKGHSHVYWYRQLPEEGLKFMVYLQKENIIDESGMPKERFSAEFPKEGPSILRIQQVVRGDSAAYFCASSPASSLEQYFGPGTRLTVT.

This chain links TRBV2 with TRBJ1-1; a possible D gene is TRBD1 (6 bases). Germline CDR1 and CDR2: SNHLY and FYNNEI. V lost 11 bases, J lost 4 bases, and 26 bases lay in between. This CDR3 contains 16 residues. The CDR3 region is CADTQLGAGFGTEAFF. CDR3 coding DNA: TGTGCCGATACACAGTTGGGGGCCGGGTTCGGCACTGAAGCTTTCTTT.

This chain uses TRBV28 with TRBJ1-6; a weak D match, TRBD1 (6 bases). CDR1 is MDHEN and CDR2 is SYDVKM in the germline V gene. V lost 6 bases and J 0 bases, leaving 15 bases between the germline ends. The CDR3 runs to 17 residues. CDR3 DNA: TGTGCCAGCAGCTCTACCCGCAGGGGCTCCTATAATTCACCCCTCCACTTT. It yields the protein CASSSTRRGSYNSPLHF.

The chain couples TRBV6-6 to TRBJ1-4; no firm D call. The germline V and J ends were trimmed by 0 bases and 6 bases, with 5 bases remaining between them. Germline V gene lookup returns CDR1 MNHNY and CDR2 SVGAGI (reference sequence). The CDR3 is 13 residues long. CDR3 residues: CASSYSADEKLFF. CDR3 nucleotides: TGTGCCAGCAGTTACTCGGCGGATGAAAAACTGTTTTTT.

The chain is built from TRBV7-9 and TRBJ2-5; TRBD1 matches at 9 bases. The CDR3 is 15 amino acids. Trimming took 1 base from V and 5 from J; bases not matched to a gene: 5. The V gene's germline CDR1 is SEHNR and CDR2 FQNEAQ (reference sequence). CDR3 protein: CASSLEGTGLETQYF. The DNA of the CDR3 is TGTGCCAGCAGCTTAGAAGGGACAGGGTTGGAGACCCAGTACTTC. Full variable domain (outside the CDR3, taken from reference TRBV7-9 and TRBJ2-5): DTGVSQNPRHKITKRGQNVTFRCDPISEHNRLYWYRQTLGQGPEFLTYFQNEAQLEKSRLLSDRFSAERPKGSFSTLEIQRTEQGDSAMYLCASSLEGTGLETQYFGPGTRLLVL.

The chain employs TRBV18 and TRBJ1-6; D possibly corresponds to TRBD1 (6 bases). Deletions cut 3 bases from V and 11 bases from J, with 20 bases between. Per germline, CDR1 KGHSH and CDR2 LQKENI. The CDR3 is 16 amino acids. The CDR3 loop reads CASSPGTQEFGPPLHF. The CDR3 coding sequence is TGTGCCAGCTCACCTGGGACACAAGAGTTTGGCCCACCCCTCCACTTT.

This clone is a singleton in its sample. The chain links TRBV6-4 to TRBJ2-3; TRBD2 matches at 12 bases. Trimming took 0 bases from V and 1 from J; bases not matched to a gene: 14. The CDR3 loop spans 21 amino acids. Germline lookup yields CDR1 MRHNA and CDR2 SNTAGT. CDR3 region: CASSDSIGLAGGPLGTDTQYF. As DNA, the CDR3 is TGTGCCAGCAGTGACTCGATCGGCCTAGCGGGGGGGCCACTCGGCACAGATACGCAGTATTTT.

The chain carries TRBV12-5 and TRBJ1-6; the match to TRBD1 covers 7 bases. Per germline, CDR1 LGHNT and CDR2 FRNRAP. V trimming: 5 bases; J trimming: 14 bases; junction bases outside the gene matches: 15. There are 15 residues in the CDR3. CDR3 region: CASGLGQMPLRTLHF. CDR3 bases: TGTGCTAGTGGTCTGGGACAGATGCCCCTACGGACCCTCCACTTT.

This chain uses TRBV13 with TRBJ2-7; 8 bases line up with TRBD2. The germline gives CDR1 PRHDT, CDR2 FYEKMQ (reference sequence). With V trimmed by 4 bases and J by 7 bases, 21 bases remained unmatched. The CDR3 consists of 18 residues. The CDR3 loop is CASSSRRLAGSPTLEQYF. CDR3 DNA: TGTGCCAGCAGCTCCCGGAGATTAGCGGGGTCGCCTACGTTGGAGCAGTACTTC.

This rearrangement joins TRBV2 to TRBJ1-1, with D uncertain. The CDR3 spans 16 residues. CDR1 is SNHLY, CDR2 FYNNEI, per germline. V gave up 4 bases and J gave up 0 bases, with 15 bases separating them. In DNA, the CDR3 is TGTGCCAGCAGTGTTGGCAGAGGAGTTCTGAACACTGAAGCTTTCTTT. Its protein product is CASSVGRGVLNTEAFF. Combining the CDR3 with reference TRBV2 and TRBJ1-1 gives the whole variable domain EPEVTQTPSHQVTQMGQEVILRCVPISNHLYFYWYRQILGQKVEFLVSFYNNEISEKSEIFDDQFSVERPDGSNFTLKIRSTKLEDSAMYFCASSVGRGVLNTEAFFGQGTRLTVV.

The chain is built from TRBV6-1 and TRBJ2-3; maybe TRBD2 (6 bases). This CDR3 is built from 16 residues. V was pared by 4 bases and J by 0 bases, with 14 bases between. CDR1 is MNHNS, CDR2 SASEGT, per germline. The CDR3 bases are TGTGCCAGCAGTGGGAGTGCGGGGAAAAGCACAGATACGCAGTATTTT. Translated: CASSGSAGKSTDTQYF.